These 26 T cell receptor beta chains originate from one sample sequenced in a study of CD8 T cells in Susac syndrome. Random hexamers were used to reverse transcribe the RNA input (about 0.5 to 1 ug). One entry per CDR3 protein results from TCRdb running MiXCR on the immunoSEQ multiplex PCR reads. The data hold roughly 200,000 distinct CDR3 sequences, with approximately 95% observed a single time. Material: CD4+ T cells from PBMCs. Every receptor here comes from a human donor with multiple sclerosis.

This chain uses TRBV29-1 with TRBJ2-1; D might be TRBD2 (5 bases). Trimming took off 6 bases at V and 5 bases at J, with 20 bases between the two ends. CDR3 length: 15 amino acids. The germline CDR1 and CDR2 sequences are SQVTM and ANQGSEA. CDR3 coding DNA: TGCAGCGTCAAACGGTTTTGGACTGGCAACAATGAGCAGTTCTTC. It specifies CSVKRFWTGNNEQFF.

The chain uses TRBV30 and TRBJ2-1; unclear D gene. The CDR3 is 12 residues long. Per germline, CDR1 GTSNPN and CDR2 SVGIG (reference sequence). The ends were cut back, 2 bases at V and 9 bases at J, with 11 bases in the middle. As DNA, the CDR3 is TGTGCCTGGAGTATAGAAGTTGGTGAGCAGTTCTTC. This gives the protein CAWSIEVGEQFF. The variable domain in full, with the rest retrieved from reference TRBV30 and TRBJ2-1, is SQTIHQWPATLVQPVGSPLSLECTVEGTSNPNLYWYRQAAGRGLQLLFYSVGIGQISSEVPQNLSASRPQDRQFILSSKKLLLSDSGFYLCAWSIEVGEQFFGPGTRLTVL.

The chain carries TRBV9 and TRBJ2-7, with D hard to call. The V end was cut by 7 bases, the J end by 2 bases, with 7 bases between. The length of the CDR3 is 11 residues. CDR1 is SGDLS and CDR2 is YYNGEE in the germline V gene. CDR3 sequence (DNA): TGTGCCAGCCCCCACACCTACGAGCAGTACTTC. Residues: CASPHTYEQYF.

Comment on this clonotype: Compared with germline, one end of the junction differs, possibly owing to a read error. The CDR3, as DNA: TGTAGCGTCATCTTCGAACACAGGGAGAACTATGGCTACACCTTC. This gives the protein CSVIFEHRENYGYTF. V usage is TRBV29-1 and J usage is TRBJ1-2, with D possibly TRBD1 on 6 matching bases. CDR1 SQVTM and CDR2 ANQGSEA come from the germline V gene. This CDR3 spans 15 amino acids.

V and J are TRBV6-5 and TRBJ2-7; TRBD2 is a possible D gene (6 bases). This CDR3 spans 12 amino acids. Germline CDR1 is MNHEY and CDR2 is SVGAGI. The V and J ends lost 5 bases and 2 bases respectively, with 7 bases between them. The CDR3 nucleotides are TGTGCCAGCAGTGGAGGGCCCTACGAGCAGTACTTC. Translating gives CASSGGPYEQYF.

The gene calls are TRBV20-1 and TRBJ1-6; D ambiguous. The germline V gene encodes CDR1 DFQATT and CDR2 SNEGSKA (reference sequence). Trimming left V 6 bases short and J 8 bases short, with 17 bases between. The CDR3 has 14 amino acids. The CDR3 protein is CSARRPGWDSPLHF. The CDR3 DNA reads TGCAGTGCAAGACGGCCGGGTTGGGATTCACCCCTCCACTTT.

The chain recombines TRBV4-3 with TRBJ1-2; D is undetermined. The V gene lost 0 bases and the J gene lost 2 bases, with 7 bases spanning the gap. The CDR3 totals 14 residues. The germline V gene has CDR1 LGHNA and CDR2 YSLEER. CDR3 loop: CASSQDGQNYGYTF. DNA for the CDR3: TGCGCCAGCAGCCAAGATGGGCAGAACTATGGCTACACCTTC.

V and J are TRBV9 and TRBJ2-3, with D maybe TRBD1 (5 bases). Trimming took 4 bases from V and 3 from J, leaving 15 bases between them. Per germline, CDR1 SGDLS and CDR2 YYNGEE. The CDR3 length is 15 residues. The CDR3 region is CASSPRQGTTDTQYF. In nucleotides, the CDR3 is TGTGCCAGCAGCCCTCGGCAGGGTACGACAGATACGCAGTATTTT.

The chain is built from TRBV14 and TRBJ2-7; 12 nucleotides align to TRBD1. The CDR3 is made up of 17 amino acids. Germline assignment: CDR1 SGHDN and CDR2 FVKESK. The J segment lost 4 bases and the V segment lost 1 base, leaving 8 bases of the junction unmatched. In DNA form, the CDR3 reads TGTGCCAGCAGCCAAGCCCCGGGACAGGGGGCAGATTACGAGCAGTACTTC. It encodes CASSQAPGQGADYEQYF.

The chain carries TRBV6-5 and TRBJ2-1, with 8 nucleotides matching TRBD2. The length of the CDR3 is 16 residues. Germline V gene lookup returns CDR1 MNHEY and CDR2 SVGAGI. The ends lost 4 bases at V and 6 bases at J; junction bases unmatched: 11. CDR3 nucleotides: TGTGCCAGCAGTTCCCGGAGGCGCGGGGGGACCAATGAGCAGTTCTTC. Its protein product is CASSSRRRGGTNEQFF.

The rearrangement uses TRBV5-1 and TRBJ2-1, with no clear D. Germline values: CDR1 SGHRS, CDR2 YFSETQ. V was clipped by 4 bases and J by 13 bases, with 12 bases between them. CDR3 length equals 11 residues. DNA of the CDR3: TGCGCCAGCAGCGACCTGGATACTCAGTTCTTC. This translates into CASSDLDTQFF.

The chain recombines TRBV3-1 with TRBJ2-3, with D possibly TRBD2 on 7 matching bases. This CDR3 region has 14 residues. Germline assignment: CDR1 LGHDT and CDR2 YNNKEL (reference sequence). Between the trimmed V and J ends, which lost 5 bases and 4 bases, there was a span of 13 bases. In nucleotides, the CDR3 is TGTGCCAGCAGCTTTCGGGGGGCTGCAGATACGCAGTATTTT. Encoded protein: CASSFRGAADTQYF.

The CDR3 spells CASSAGGPYGYTF. For the CDR3, the DNA is TGTGCCAGCAGTGCGGGGGGGCCATATGGCTACACCTTC. The chain is built from TRBV12-3 or TRBV12-4 and TRBJ1-2; D possibly corresponds to TRBD1 (6 bases). There are 13 residues in the CDR3. V was clipped by 5 bases and J by 5 bases, with 12 bases between them.

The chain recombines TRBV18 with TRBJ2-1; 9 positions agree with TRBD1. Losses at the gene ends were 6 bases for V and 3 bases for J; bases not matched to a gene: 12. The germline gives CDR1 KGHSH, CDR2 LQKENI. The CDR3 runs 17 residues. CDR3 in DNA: TGTGCCAGCTCGTCCCGCCCCGGGACAGGGAGCTACAATGAGCAGTTCTTC. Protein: CASSSRPGTGSYNEQFF.

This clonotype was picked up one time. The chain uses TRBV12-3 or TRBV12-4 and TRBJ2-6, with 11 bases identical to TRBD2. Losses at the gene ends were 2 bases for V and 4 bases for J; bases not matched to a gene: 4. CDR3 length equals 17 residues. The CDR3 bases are TGTGCCAGCAGTTTACTAGCGGGGGGAGGAGGGGCCAACGTCCTGACTTTC. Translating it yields CASSLLAGGGGANVLTF.

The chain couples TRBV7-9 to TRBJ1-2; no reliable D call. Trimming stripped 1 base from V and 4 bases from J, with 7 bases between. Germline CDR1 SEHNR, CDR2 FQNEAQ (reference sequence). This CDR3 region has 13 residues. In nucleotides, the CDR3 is TGTGCCAGCAGCTTAGGGCTTCCCTATGGCTACACCTTC. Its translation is CASSLGLPYGYTF. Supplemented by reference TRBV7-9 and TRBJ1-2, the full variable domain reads DTGVSQNPRHKITKRGQNVTFRCDPISEHNRLYWYRQTLGQGPEFLTYFQNEAQLEKSRLLSDRFSAERPKGSFSTLEIQRTEQGDSAMYLCASSLGLPYGYTFGSGTRLTVV.

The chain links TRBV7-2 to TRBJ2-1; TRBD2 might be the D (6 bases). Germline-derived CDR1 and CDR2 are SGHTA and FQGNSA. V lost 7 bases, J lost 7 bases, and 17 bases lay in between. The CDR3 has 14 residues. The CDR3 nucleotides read TGTGCCAGCAAACTAGGCGGGGAGTTGAATGAGCAGTTCTTC. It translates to CASKLGGELNEQFF.

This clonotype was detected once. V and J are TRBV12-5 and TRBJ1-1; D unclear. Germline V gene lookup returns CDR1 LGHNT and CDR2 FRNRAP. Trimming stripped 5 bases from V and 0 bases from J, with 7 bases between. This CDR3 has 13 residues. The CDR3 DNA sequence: TGTGCTAGTGGTACCGACATGAACACTGAAGCTTTCTTT. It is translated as CASGTDMNTEAFF.

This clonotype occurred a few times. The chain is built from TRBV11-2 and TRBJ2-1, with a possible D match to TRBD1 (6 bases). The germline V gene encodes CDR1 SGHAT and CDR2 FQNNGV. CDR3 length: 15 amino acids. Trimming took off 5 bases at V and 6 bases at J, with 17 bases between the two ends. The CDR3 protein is CASSATGTYFNEQFF. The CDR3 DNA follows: TGTGCCAGCAGCGCCACAGGGACCTACTTCAATGAGCAGTTCTTC.

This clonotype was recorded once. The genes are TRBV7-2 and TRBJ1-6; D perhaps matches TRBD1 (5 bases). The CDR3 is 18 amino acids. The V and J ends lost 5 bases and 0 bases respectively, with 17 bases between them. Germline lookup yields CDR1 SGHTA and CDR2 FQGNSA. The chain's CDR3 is CASSPWGVQSSYNSPLHF. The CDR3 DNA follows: TGTGCCAGCAGCCCCTGGGGGGTACAGAGCTCCTATAATTCACCCCTCCACTTT.

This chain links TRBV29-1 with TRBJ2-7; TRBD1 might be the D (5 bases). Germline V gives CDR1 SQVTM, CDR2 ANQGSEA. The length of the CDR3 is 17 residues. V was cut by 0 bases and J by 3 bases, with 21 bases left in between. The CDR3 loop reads CSVEERRSGKSHYEQYF. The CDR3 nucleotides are TGCAGCGTTGAAGAGCGTCGGTCAGGGAAATCCCACTACGAGCAGTACTTC.

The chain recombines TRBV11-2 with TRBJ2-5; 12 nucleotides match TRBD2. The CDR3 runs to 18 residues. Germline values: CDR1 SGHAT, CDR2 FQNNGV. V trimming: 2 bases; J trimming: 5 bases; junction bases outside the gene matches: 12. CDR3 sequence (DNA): TGTGCCAGCAGCTTACGGCCTAGCGGGGGGGCCGTTCGCGAGACCCAGTACTTC. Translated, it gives CASSLRPSGGAVRETQYF.

CDR3 DNA: TGTGCCACCAGTGACGCTGACAGGGGGCAACACAATGAGCAGTTCTTC. It is translated as CATSDADRGQHNEQFF. The rearrangement joins TRBV24-1 to TRBJ2-1; 10 bases map to TRBD1. The CDR3 length is 16 residues. With 4 bases clipped from V and 5 bases from J, the junction kept 7 bases outside the gene matches. From germline, CDR1 is KGHDR and CDR2 SFDVKD.

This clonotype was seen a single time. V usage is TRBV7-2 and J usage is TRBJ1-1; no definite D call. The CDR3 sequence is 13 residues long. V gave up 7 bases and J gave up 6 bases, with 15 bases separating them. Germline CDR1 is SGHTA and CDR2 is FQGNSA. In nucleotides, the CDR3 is TGTGCCAGCACCCTTTTCGGCGACGCTGAAGCTTTCTTT. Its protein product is CASTLFGDAEAFF.

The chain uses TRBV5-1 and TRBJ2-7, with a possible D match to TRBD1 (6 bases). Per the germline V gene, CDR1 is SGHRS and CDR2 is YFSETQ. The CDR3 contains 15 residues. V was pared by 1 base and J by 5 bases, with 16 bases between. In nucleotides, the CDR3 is TGCGCCAGCAGCTTGACAGCACAGGGTGGGGACGAGCAGTACTTC. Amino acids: CASSLTAQGGDEQYF.

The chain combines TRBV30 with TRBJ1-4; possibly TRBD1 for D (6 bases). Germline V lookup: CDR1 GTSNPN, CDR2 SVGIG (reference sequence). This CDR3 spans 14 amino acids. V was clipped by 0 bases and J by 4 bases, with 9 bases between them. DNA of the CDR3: TGTGCCTGGAGTGTAACCAGGGGTAATGAAAAACTGTTTTTT. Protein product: CAWSVTRGNEKLFF.